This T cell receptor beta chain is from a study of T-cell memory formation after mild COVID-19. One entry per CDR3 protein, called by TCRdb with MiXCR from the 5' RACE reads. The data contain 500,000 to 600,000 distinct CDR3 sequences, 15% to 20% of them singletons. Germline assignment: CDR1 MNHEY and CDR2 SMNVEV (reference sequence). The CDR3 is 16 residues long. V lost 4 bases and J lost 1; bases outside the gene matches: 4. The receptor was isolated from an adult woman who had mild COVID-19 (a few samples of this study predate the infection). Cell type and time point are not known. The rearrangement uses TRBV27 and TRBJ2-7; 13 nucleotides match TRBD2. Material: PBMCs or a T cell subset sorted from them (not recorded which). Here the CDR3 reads CASSSRLAGGSYEQYF. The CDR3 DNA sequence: TGTGCCAGCAGTTCTCGACTAGCGGGGGGTTCCTACGAGCAGTACTTC.